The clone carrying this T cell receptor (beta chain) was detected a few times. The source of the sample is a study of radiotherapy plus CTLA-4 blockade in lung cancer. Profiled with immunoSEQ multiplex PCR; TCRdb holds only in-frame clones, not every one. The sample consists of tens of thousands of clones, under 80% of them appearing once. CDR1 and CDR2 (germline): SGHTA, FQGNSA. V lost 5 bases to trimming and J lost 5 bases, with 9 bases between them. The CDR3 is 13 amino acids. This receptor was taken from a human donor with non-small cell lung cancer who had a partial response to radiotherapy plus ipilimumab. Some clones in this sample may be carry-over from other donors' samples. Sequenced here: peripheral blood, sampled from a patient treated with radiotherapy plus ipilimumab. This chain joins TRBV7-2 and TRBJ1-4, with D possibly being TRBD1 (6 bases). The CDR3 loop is CASSNGQNEKLFF. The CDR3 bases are TGTGCCAGCAGCAACGGACAGAATGAAAAACTGTTTTTT.